This TCR beta chain derives from a study of CD8 T cells in Susac syndrome. The CDR3 has 13 amino acids. The germline V and J ends were trimmed by 3 bases and 2 bases, with 7 bases remaining between them. RNA was extracted with the RNeasy kit, and a quantity of 0.5 to 1 ug was reverse transcribed using random hexamers. TCRdb recomputed calls from the immunoSEQ multiplex PCR reads with MiXCR, one row per CDR3 protein. The repertoire holds over 150,000 distinct CDR3 sequences, with roughly 94% as singletons. V gene TRBV23-1 combines with J gene TRBJ2-5; D not resolved. TRBV23-1 is annotated as an ORF whose role is uncertain. This receptor was obtained from a human donor with Susac syndrome. The sample comprised CD4+ T cells from PBMCs. The CDR3 coding sequence is TGCGCCAGCAGTCAGCGCAGACAAGAGACCCAGTACTTC. Protein: CASSQRRQETQYF.